This T cell receptor beta chain was observed in a study of CD8 T cells in ankylosing spondylitis. Study-level findings and limits: There was reportedly significant enrichment of clones that were disease-linked in matched ankylosing spondylitis synovial fluid. CD8+ disease-linked clones were present at relatively low frequencies in blood. One TCR beta motif, made up of several highly homologous variants, appeared characteristic of ankylosing spondylitis blood.

By quantitative 5'-RACE with molecular barcodes, the TCR beta libraries were made. TCRdb fed the 5' RACE reads into MiXCR, producing one record per CDR3 protein. The sample carries about 190,000 distinct CDR3 sequences, 13% recorded once. This clonotype came up many times. Its specificity is unknown. V lost 6 bases and J 4 bases, leaving 15 bases between the germline ends. This CDR3 has 14 residues. Per the germline V gene, CDR1 is SGHVS and CDR2 is FQNEAQ. The chain recombines TRBV7-8 with TRBJ1-2, with D perhaps TRBD1 (6 bases). Sequencing was carried out using blood, either unsorted or a sorted T cell fraction (not recorded which). The receptor comes from a female donor with ankylosing spondylitis or in good health (not recorded which). The CDR3, as DNA: TGTGCCAGCAGTTTAAACAGGGATGGCTATGGCTACACCTTC. As protein: CASSLNRDGYGYTF.